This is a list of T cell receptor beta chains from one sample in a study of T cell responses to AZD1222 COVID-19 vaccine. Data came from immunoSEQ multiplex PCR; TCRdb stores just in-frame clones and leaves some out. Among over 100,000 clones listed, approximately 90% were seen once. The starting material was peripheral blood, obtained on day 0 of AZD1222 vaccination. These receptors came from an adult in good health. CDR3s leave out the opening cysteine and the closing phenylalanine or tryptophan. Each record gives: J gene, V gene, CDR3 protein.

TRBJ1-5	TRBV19	ASSIDRRKNQPQH
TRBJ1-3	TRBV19	ASSRGAHGNTIY
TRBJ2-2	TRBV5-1	ASSPGRDTGELF
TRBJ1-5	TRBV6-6	ASNPSGGASAQPQH
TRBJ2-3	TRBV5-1	ASSFGRAPTDTQY
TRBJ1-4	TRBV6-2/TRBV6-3	ASSNPGQGHEKLF
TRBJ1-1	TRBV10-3	AISESKGEAF
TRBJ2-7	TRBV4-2	ASSQHGREQY
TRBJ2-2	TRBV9	ASSVGQGANTGELF
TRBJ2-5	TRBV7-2	ASSLRDRGGTQY
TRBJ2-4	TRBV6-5	ASARGLQNIQY
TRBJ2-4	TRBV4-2	ASSPDGGNLNIQY
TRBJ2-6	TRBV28	ASSGGQPSGANVLT
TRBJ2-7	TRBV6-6	ASSPDRTEQY
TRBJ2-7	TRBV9	ASSPAGTGLYEQY
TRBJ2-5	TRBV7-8	ASSLEASGARYQETQY
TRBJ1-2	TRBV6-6	ASSYPSGYT
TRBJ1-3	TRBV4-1	ASSQRGSGNTIY
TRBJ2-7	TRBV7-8	ASSLAGQGAANYEQY
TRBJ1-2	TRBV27	ASSLGDGDYGYT
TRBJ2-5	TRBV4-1	ASSQEGTTQETQY
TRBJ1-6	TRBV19	ASSSLTGATHSPLH
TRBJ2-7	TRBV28	ASSWNREQY
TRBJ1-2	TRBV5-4	ASSEQGLWGYT
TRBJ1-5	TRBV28	ASSLLRVDQPQH
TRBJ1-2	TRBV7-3	ASSSRGTYGYT
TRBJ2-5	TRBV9	ASSPASGGRETQY
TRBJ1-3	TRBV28	ASNPRIASGQTYESGNTIY
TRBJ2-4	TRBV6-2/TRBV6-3	ASSYWNGDQY
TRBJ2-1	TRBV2	ASSSQGMFQWGEQF
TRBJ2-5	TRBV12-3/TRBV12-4	ATARLQQETQY
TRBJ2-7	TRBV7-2	ASSSTNMPYEQY
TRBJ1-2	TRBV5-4	ASRPDRAGYT
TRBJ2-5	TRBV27	ASSATRSWTQY
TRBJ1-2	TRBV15	ATNSGSRAYGYT
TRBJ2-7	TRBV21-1	ASSKRQGFYEQY
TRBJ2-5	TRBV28	ASSLHPGTTAKQETQY
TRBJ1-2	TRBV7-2	ASSLGPTEYGYT
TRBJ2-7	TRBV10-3	AISGFSGAGYEQY
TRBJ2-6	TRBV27	ASSPSAVDHFSGANVLT
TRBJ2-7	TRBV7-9	ASSLVRQGRYEQY
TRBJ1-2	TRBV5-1	ASSGGTWYGYT
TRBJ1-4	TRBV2	ASEGGGANEKLF
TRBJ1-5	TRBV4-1	ASSLLGDNQPQH
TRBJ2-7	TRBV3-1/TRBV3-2	ASSRTSGGYEQY
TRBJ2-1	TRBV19	ASTQRGGTYNEQF
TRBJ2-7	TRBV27	ASSLSGGRYEQY
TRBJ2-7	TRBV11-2	ASSLARNEQY
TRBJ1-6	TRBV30	AWSARQGSPLH
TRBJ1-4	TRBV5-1	ASSFQPAEKLF
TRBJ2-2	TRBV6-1	ASSETRGPLTIGELF
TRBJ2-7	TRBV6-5	ATDSYEQY
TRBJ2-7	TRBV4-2	ASSLSGSSYEQY
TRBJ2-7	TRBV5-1	ASSLGGSGSYEQY
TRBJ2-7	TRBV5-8	ASSLGYEQY
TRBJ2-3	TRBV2	ASSDMQGRTSTDTQY
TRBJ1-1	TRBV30	AHHRGMNTEAF